The source of this T cell receptor beta chain is a study of blood T cells in healthy people across ages. Sample-barcoded 5' priming and a J-beta primer mix drove a second PCR of 7 to 11 cycles. Each CDR3 protein is one row after TCRdb ran MiXCR on the 5' RACE reads. Altogether over a million distinct CDR3 sequences are present, roughly a quarter being singletons, with the ten largest covering around 0.75%. Each donor was a healthy Caucasian individual from Russia, aged roughly 6 to 90. This CDR3 is built from 15 residues. Trimming cost V 5 bases and J 9 bases, with 23 bases left between them. Germline CDR1 is SQVTM and CDR2 is ANQGSEA. The same data also went into a second study, on T cells of mothers and their children.

The sequenced material came from blood. This rearrangement joins TRBV29-1 to TRBJ2-1, with D perhaps TRBD1 (6 bases). This receptor was obtained from a girl aged 2 to 9 in good health. In DNA form, the CDR3 reads TGCAGCGTTTCCCCCCTTGGGGGCGGGTTATCTGAGCAGTTCTTC. This gives the protein CSVSPLGGGLSEQFF.